A single sample gave rise to the 4 T cell receptor beta chains below, sequenced in a study of T cell repertoires in cytomegalovirus infection. TCRdb reanalysed the reads using MiXCR and keeps one entry per CDR3 protein. The table has around 530,000 distinct CDR3 sequences, around a quarter seen once. Sequenced sample: PBMCs. The receptors come from a human donor in good health (CMV status not recorded). Some clones in this sample may be carry-over from other donors' samples.

This clonotype was found a few times. This chain connects TRBV19 to TRBJ2-5; possibly TRBD2 for D (5 bases). Germline CDR1 and CDR2: LNHDA and SQIVND (reference sequence). V dropped 6 bases and J dropped 5 bases, with 13 bases sitting between them. The CDR3 has 13 amino acids. Here the CDR3 reads CASRKVGEETQYF. The CDR3 region has the DNA TGTGCCAGTAGAAAAGTCGGGGAGGAGACCCAGTACTTC. Full variable domain (missing parts from reference TRBV19 and TRBJ2-5): DGGITQSPKYLFRKEGQNVTLSCEQNLNHDAMYWYRQDPGQGLRLIYYSQIVNDFQKGDIAEGYSVSREKKESFPLTVTSAQKNPTAFYLCASRKVGEETQYFGPGTRLLVL.

This clonotype was seen a few times. The J gene is TRBJ1-3, the V gene TRBV15; D remains unclear. This CDR3 contains 16 residues. Trimming shortened V by 3 bases and J by 0 bases, and 12 bases separated the two germline ends. In germline, CDR1 is LNHNV, CDR2 YYDKDF (reference sequence). Here the CDR3 DNA reads TGTGCCACCAGCAGGGGAGGACGGAACTCTGGAAACACCATATATTTT. This sequence encodes CATSRGGRNSGNTIYF.

There are many counts of this clonotype. The CDR3 region has the DNA TGTGCCAGCAGCCCTGGGACAGGGATCACAGATACGCAGTATTTT. This translates into CASSPGTGITDTQYF. The chain joins TRBV7-2 to TRBJ2-3, with 9 bases lining up with TRBD1. The CDR3 loop spans 15 amino acids. Germline V gene lookup returns CDR1 SGHTA and CDR2 FQGNSA. Unmatched junction bases numbered 5, after V lost 5 bases and J lost 2 bases.

As to this clonotype: Being one base from a much bigger clone, this may be a read error. The rearrangement joins TRBV7-2 to TRBJ2-1; no firm D call. Germline CDR1 SGHTA, CDR2 FQGNSA. The CDR3 sequence is 11 residues long. The CDR3 bases are TGTGCCACCAGCTCCTACAATGAGCAGTTCTTC. It specifies CATSSYNEQFF. Using reference TRBV7-2 and TRBJ2-1 for the parts outside the CDR3, the full variable domain is GAGVSQSPSNKVTEKGKDVELRCDPISGHTALYWYRQSLGQGLEFLIYFQGNSAPDKSGLPSDRFSAERTGGSVSTLTIQRTQQEDSAVYLCATSSYNEQFFGPGTRLTVL.